This T cell receptor beta chain is drawn from a study of radiotherapy plus CTLA-4 blockade in lung cancer. Study as a whole: Disease control was achieved by 31% of patients, and objective responses by 18%. Overall study findings and caveats: Radiotherapy with ipilimumab was followed by blood expansion of tumor-derived clones.

Focal radiation plus CTLA-4 blockade with ipilimumab was administered to patients who had chemo-refractory metastatic non-small-cell lung cancer. Measured with immunoSEQ multiplex PCR; TCRdb has only the in-frame clones, and not every one. This table has approximately 32,000 clones, roughly 70% appearing once. As to this clone: Antigen: not known.

The TCR comes from a human donor with non-small cell lung cancer who had stable disease on radiotherapy plus ipilimumab. Source: peripheral blood, taken from a patient treated with radiotherapy plus ipilimumab.

The DNA for the CDR3 is TGTGCCAGCCGGGACCTTAGCACAGATACGCAGTATTTT. It yields the protein CASRDLSTDTQYF. This sequence joins TRBV25-1 and TRBJ2-3; D could derive from TRBD1 or TRBD2 (5 bases each). Between the trimmed V and J ends, which lost 8 bases and 0 bases, there was a span of 9 bases. Germline V gives CDR1 MGHDK, CDR2 SYGVNS. The CDR3 has 13 residues.